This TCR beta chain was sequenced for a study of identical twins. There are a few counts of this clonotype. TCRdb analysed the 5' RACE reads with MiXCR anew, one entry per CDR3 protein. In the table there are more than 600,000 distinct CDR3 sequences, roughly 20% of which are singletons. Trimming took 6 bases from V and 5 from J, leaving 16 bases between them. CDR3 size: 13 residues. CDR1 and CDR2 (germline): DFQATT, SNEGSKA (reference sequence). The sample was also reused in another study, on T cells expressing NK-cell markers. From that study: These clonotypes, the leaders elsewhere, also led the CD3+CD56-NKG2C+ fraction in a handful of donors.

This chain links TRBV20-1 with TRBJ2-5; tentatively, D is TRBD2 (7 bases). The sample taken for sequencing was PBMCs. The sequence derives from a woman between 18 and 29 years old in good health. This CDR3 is CSAEGGGWETQYF. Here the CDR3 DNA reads TGCAGTGCCGAGGGGGGGGGTTGGGAGACCCAGTACTTC.